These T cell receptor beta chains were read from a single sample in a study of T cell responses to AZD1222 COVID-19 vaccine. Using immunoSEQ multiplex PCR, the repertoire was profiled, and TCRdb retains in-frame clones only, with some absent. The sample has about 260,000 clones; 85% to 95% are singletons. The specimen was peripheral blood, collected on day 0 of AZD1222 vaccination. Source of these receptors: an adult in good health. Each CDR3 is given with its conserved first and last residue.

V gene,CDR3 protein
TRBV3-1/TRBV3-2,CASSQVARNSPLHF
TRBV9,CASSVAGRMNTEAFF
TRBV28,CASSLWAGHSGNTIYF
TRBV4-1,CASSQVTPSGYTF
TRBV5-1,CASSPSIGFAGELFF
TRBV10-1,CASSPVIRGRNEQYF
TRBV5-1,CASSSSPGVGTDTQYF
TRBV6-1,CASSELAGGGETQYF
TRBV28,CASSPGRLLVYEQYF
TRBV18,CASSPLAGGTYEQYF
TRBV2,CASDGGRLFF
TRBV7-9,CASSLDRGYNEQFF
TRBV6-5,CASSSRGGGVQPQHF
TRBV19,CASGRNTGELFF
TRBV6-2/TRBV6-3,CASSSIGRETYEQYF
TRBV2,CASSEAGGTYHNEQFF
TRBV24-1,CATSDLLGQPAYF
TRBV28,CASSLQGLQGARETQYF
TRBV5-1,CASSLGKRGGVKTQYF
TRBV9,CASSGRPGYPGSEQYF
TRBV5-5,CASSTDRNYGYTF
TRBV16,CASSQYLDTPSTDTQYF
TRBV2,CASSTGNPTYEQYF
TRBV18,CASSPWYQETQYF
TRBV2,CASKGELGDGELFF
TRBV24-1,CATSEGRVENTEAFF
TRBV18,CASSREGRAEAFF
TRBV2,CASSVAGGSTDTQYF
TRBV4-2,CASSQDVGGRAADTQYF
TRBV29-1,CSVGYSDRVKTEAFF
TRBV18,CASSDRNSNQPQHF
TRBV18,CASSPPQGRYEQYF
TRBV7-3,CASSPGVGVGYEQYF
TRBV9,CASSPQGLGVTGELFF
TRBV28,CASSPGVQETQYF
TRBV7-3,CASSRKSGANTGELFF
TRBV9,CASSVAPGARGYTF
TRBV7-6,CASSLGGQATEAFF
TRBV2,CASSESAYGYTF
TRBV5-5,CASSPLGTGDEKLFF
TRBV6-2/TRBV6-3,CASSLDILLGYTF
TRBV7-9,CASSLGRGYQETQYF